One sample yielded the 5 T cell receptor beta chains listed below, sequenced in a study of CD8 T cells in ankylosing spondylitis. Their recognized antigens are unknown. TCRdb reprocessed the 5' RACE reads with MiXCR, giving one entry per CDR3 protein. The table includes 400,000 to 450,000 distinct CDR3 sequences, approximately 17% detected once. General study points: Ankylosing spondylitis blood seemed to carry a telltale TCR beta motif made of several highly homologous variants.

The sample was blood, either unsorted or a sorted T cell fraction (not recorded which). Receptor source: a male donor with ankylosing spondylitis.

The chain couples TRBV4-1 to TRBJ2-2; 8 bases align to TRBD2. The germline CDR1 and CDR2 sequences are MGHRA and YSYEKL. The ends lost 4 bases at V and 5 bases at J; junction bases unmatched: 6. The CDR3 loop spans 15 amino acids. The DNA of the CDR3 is TGCGCCAGCAGCCCCCTGGGCGGGGGGACCGGGGAGCTGTTTTTT. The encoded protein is CASSPLGGGTGELFF.

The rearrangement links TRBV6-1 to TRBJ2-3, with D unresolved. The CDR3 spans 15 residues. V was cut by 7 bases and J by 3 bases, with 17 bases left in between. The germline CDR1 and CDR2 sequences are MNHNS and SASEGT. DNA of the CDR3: TGTGCCAGCACCCATGACGGTCCCCGGACAGATACGCAGTATTTT. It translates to CASTHDGPRTDTQYF.

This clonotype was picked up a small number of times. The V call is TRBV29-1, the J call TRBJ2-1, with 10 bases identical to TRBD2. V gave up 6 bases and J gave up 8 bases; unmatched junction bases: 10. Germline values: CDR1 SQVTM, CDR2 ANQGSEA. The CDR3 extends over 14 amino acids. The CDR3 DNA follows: TGCAGCGTATACTTAGGGACTAGCGTCGATGAGCAGTTCTTC. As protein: CSVYLGTSVDEQFF.

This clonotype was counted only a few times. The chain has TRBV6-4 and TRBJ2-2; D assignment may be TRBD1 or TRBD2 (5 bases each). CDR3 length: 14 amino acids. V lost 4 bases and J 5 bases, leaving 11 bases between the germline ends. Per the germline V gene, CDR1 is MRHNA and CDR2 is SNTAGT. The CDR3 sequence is CASSVGTGTGELFF. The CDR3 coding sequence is TGTGCCAGCAGTGTGGGGACGGGGACCGGGGAGCTGTTTTTT.

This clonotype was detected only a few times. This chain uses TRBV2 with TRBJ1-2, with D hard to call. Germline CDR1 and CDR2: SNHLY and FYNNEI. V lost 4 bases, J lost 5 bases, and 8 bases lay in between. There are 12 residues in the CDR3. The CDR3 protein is CASSGEVYGYTF. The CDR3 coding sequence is TGTGCCAGCAGTGGGGAGGTTTATGGCTACACCTTC.